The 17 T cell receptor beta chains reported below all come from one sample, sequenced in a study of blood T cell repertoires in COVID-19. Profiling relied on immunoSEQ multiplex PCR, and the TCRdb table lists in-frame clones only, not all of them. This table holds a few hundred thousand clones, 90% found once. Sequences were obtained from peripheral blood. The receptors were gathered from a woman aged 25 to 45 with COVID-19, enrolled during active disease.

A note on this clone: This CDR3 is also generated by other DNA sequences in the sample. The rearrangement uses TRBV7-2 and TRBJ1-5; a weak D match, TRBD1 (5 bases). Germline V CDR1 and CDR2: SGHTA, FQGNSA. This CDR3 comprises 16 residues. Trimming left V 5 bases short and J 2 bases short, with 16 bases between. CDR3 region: CASSPGGGGGNQPQHF. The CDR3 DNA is TGTGCCAGCAGCCCCGGGGGAGGTGGCGGCAATCAGCCCCAGCATTTT.

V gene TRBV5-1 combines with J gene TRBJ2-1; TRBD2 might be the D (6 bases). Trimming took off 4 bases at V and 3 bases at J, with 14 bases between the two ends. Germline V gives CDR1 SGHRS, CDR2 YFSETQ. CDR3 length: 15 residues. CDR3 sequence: CASSPAARGYNEQFF. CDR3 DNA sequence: TGCGCCAGCAGCCCGGCGGCGCGGGGCTACAATGAGCAGTTCTTC.

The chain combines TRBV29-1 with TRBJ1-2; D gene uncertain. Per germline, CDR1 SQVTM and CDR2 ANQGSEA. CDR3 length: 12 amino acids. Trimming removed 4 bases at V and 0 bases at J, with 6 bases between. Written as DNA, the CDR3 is TGCAGCGTTGCTACGGCTAACTATGGCTACACCTTC. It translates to CSVATANYGYTF. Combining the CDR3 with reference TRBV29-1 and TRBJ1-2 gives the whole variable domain SAVISQKPSRDICQRGTSLTIQCQVDSQVTMMFWYRQQPGQSLTLIATANQGSEATYESGFVIDKFPISRPNLTFSTLTVSNMSPEDSSIYLCSVATANYGYTFGSGTRLTVV.

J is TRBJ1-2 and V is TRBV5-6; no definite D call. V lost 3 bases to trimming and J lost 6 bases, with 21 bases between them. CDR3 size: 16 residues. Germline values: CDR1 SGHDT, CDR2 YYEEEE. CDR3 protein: CASSSLLGGRLHGYTF. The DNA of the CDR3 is TGTGCCAGCAGCTCCCTTCTGGGAGGGAGGTTACATGGCTACACCTTC.

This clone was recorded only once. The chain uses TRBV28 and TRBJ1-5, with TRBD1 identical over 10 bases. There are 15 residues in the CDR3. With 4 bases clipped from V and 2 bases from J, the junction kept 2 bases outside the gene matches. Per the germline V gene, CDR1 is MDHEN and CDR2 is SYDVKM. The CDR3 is CASSSGTGGNQPQHF. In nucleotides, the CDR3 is TGTGCCAGCAGTTCCGGGACAGGGGGCAATCAGCCCCAGCATTTT. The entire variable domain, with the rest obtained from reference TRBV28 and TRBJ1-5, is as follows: DVKVTQSSRYLVKRTGEKVFLECVQDMDHENMFWYRQDPGLGLRLIYFSYDVKMKEKGDIPEGYSVSREKKERFSLILESASTNQTSMYLCASSSGTGGNQPQHFGDGTRLSIL.

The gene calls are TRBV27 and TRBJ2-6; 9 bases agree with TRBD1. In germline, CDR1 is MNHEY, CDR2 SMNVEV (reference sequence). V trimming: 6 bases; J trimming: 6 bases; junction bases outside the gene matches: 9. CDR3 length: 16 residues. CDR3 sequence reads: CASRRQGGSEANVLTF. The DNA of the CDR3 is TGTGCCAGCAGACGACAGGGGGGTTCGGAGGCCAACGTCCTGACTTTC.

The chain's CDR3 is CASRDRGYEQYF. CDR3 sequence (DNA): TGTGCCAGCAGGGACAGGGGTTACGAGCAGTACTTC. The chain employs TRBV3-1 (or the pseudogene TRBV3-2) and TRBJ2-7, with 9 bases that match TRBD1. The CDR3 extends over 12 amino acids. J gave up 4 bases and V 6 bases, and 1 base lay outside the gene matches. Germline CDR1 reads LGHDT; CDR2 reads YNNKEL (reference sequence).

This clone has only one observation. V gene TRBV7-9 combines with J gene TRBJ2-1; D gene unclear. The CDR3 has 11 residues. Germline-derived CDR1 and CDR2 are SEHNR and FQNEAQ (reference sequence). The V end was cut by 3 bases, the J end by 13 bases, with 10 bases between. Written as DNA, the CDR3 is TGTGCCAGCAGCTTCGAGCCTCCCCAGTTCTTC. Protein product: CASSFEPPQFF.

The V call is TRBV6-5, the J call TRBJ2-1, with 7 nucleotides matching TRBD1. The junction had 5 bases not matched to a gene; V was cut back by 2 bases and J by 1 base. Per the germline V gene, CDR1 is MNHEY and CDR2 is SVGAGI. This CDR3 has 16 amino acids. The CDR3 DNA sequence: TGTGCCAGCAGTTACACAGGGGTGGGGTCCTACAATGAGCAGTTCTTC. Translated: CASSYTGVGSYNEQFF.

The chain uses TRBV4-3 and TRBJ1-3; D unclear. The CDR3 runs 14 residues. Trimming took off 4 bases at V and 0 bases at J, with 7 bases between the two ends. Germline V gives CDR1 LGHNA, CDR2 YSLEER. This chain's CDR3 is CASSRVLSGNTIYF. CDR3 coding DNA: TGCGCCAGCAGCCGCGTCCTCTCTGGAAACACCATATATTTT.

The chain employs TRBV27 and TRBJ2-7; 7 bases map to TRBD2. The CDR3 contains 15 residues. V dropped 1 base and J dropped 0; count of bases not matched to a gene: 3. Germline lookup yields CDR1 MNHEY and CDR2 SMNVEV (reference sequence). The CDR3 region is CASSLLGGSSYEQYF. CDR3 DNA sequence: TGTGCCAGCAGTTTATTAGGCGGGAGCTCCTACGAGCAGTACTTC.

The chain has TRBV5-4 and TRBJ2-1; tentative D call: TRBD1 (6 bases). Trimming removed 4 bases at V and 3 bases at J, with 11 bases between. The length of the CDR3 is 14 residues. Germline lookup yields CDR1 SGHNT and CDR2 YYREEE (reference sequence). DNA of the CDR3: TGTGCCAGCAGCCAGGCAGGGGACTACAATGAGCAGTTCTTC. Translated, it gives CASSQAGDYNEQFF.

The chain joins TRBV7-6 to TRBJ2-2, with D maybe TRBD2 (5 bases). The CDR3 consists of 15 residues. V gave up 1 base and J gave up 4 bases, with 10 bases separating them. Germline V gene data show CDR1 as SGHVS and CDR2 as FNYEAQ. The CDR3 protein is CASSLDTGFTGELFF. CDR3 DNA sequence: TGTGCCAGCAGCTTAGATACGGGGTTCACCGGGGAGCTGTTTTTT.

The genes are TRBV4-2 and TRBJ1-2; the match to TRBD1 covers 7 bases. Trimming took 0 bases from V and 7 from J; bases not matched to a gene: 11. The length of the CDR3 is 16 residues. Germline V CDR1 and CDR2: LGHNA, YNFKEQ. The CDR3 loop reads CASSQDVGETGRGYTF. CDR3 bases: TGTGCCAGCAGCCAAGATGTGGGGGAGACAGGGCGTGGCTACACCTTC.

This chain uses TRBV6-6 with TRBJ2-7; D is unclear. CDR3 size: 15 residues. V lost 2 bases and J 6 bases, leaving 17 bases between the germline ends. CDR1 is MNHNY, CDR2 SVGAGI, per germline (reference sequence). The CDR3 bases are TGTGCCAGCAGTTACGAAACGAGGTCCCCTACCGAGCAGTACTTC. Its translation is CASSYETRSPTEQYF.

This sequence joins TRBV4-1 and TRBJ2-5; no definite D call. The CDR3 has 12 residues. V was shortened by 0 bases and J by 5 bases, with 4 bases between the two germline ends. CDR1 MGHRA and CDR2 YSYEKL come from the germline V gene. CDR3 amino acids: CASSQDLETQYF. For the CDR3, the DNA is TGCGCCAGCAGCCAAGATCTGGAGACCCAGTACTTC.

This CDR3 is CASSLLRIYGYTF. The CDR3 nucleotides read TGTGCCAGCAGCTTACTGCGGATCTATGGCTACACCTTC. The chain employs TRBV11-2 and TRBJ1-2; D gene uncertain. Trimming took off 2 bases at V and 4 bases at J, with 8 bases between the two ends. CDR3 size: 13 residues. Per the germline V gene, CDR1 is SGHAT and CDR2 is FQNNGV.